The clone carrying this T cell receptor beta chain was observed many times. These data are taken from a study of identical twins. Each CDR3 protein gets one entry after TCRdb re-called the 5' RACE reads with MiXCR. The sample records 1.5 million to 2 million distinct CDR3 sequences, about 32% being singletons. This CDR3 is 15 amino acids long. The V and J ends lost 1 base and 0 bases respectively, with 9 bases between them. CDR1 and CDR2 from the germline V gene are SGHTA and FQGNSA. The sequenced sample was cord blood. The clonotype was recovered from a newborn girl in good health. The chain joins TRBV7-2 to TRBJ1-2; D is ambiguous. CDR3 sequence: CASSLEGLANYGYTF. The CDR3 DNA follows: TGTGCCAGCAGCTTAGAGGGCCTAGCTAACTATGGCTACACCTTC.